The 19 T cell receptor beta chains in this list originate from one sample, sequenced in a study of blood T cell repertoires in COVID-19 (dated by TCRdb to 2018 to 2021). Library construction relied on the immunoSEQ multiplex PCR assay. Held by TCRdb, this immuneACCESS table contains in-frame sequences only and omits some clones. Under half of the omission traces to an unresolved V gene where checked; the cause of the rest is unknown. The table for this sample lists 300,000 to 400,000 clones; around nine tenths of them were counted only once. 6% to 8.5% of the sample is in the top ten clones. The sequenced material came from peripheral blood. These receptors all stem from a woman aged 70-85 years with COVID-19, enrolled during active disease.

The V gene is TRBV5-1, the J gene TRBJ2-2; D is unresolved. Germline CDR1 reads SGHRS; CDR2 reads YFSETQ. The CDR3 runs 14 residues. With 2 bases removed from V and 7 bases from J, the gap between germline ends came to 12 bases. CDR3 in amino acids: CASSFPQSVGELFF. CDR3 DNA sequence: TGCGCCAGCAGCTTCCCCCAATCAGTCGGGGAGCTGTTTTTT.

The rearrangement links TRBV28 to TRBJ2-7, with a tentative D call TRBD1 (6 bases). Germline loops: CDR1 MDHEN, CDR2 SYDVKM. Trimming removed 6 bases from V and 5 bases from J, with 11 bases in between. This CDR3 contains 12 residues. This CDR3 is CASRTGSNEQYF. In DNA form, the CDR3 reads TGTGCCAGCAGAACAGGGTCGAACGAGCAGTACTTC.

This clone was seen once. CDR3 sequence: CASSLMREWNTEAFF. In DNA, the CDR3 is TGTGCCAGTTCTTTAATGCGGGAGTGGAACACTGAAGCTTTCTTT. The V gene is TRBV19, the J gene TRBJ1-1; D is unclear. Germline lookup yields CDR1 LNHDA and CDR2 SQIVND (reference sequence). The length of the CDR3 is 15 residues. With 8 bases removed from V and 1 base from J, the gap between germline ends came to 17 bases.

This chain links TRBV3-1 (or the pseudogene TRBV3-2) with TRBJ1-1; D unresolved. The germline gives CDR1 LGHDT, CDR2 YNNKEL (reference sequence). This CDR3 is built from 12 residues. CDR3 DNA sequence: TGTGCTTCAGGAAACATGAACACTGAAGCTTTCTTT. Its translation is CASGNMNTEAFF.

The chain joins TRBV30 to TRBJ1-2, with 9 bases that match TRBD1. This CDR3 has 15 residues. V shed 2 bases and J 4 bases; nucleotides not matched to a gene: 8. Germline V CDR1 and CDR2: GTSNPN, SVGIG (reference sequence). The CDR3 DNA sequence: TGTGCCTGGAGTCCTCCCGGGACAGGGACCTATGGCTACACCTTC. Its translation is CAWSPPGTGTYGYTF.

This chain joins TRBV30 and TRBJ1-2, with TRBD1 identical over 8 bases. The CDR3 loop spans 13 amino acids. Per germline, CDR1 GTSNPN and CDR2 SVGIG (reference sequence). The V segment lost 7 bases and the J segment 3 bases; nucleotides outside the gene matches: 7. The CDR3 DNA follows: TGTGCCTTGACAGGGGTGGGCTACTATGGCTACACCTTC. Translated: CALTGVGYYGYTF.

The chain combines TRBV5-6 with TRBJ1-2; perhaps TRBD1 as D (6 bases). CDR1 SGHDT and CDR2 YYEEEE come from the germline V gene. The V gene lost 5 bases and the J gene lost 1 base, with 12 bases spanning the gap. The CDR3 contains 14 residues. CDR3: CASRFGTINYGYTF. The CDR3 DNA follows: TGTGCCAGCAGATTTGGGACAATTAACTATGGCTACACCTTC.

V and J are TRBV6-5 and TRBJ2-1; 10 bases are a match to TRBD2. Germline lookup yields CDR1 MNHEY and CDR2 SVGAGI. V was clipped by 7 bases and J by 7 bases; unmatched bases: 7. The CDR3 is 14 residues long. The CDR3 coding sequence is TGTGCCAGCATGAGTCTAGCGGGGGTAAATGAGCAGTTCTTC. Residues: CASMSLAGVNEQFF.

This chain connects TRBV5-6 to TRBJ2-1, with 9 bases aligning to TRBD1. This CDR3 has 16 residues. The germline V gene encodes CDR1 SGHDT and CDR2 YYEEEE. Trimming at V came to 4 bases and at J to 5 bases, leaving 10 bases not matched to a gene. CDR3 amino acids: CASSTLGGQGNNEQFF. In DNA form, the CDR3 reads TGTGCCAGCAGCACCCTGGGAGGACAGGGGAACAATGAGCAGTTCTTC.

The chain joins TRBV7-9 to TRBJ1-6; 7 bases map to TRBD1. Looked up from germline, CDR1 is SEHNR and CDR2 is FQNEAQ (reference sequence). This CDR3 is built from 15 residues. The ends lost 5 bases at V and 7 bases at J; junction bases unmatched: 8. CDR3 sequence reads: CASSPRQGGNSPLHF. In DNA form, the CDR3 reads TGTGCCAGCAGCCCGAGACAGGGTGGAAATTCACCCCTCCACTTT. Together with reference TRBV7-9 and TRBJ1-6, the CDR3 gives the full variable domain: DTGVSQNPRHKITKRGQNVTFRCDPISEHNRLYWYRQTLGQGPEFLTYFQNEAQLEKSRLLSDRFSAERPKGSFSTLEIQRTEQGDSAMYLCASSPRQGGNSPLHFGNGTRLTVT.

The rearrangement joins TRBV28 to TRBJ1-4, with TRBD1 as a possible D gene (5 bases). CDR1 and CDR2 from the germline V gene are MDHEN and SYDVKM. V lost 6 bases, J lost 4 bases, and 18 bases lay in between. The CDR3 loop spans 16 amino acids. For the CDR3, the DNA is TGTGCCAGCAGCCCCCTGTCCGGGAGGGGTAATGAAAAACTGTTTTTT. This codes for CASSPLSGRGNEKLFF.

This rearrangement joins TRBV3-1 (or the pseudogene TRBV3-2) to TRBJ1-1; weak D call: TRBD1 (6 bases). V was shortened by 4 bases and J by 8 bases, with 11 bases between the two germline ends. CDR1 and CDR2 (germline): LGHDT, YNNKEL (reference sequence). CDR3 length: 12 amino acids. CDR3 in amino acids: CASSRGTSEAFF. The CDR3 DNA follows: TGTGCCAGCAGCCGAGGGACATCCGAAGCTTTCTTT.

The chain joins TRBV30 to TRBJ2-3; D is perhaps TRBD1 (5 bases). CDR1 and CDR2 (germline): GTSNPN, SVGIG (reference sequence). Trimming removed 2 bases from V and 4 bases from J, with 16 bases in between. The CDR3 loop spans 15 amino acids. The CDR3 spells CAWSLRVSTPDTQYF. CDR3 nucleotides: TGTGCCTGGAGTCTCAGGGTTTCGACCCCAGATACGCAGTATTTT.

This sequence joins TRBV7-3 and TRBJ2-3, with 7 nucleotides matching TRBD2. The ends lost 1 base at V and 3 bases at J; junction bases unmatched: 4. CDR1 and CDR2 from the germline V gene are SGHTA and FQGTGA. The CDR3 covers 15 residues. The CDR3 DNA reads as TGTGCCAGCAGCTTAAGCGCGGGGGTGACAGATACGCAGTATTTT. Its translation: CASSLSAGVTDTQYF.

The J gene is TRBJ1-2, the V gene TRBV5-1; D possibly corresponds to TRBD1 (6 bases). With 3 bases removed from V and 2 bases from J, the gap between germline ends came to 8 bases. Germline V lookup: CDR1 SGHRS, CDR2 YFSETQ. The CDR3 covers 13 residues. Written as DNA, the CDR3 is TGCGCCAGCAGCTCTGGACAGAACTATGGCTACACCTTC. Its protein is CASSSGQNYGYTF.

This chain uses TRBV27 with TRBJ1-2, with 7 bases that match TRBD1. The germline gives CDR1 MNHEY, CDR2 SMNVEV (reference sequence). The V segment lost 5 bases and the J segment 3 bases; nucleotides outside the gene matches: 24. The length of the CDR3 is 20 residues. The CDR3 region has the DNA TGTGCCAGCAGTCTTCTAGGGGGCAGGTTTGCTCCCTTCCCCTACTATGGCTACACCTTC. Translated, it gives CASSLLGGRFAPFPYYGYTF.

The CDR3 spells CASSQERQAPIYGYTF. CDR3 nucleotides: TGCGCCAGCAGCCAAGAAAGACAGGCACCAATCTATGGCTACACCTTC. The V gene is TRBV4-1, the J gene TRBJ1-2; weak D call: TRBD1 (6 bases). The V gene lost 0 bases and the J gene lost 4 bases, with 15 bases spanning the gap. The germline gives CDR1 MGHRA, CDR2 YSYEKL. The CDR3 covers 16 residues.

CDR3 nucleotides: TGTGCCAGCAGTGACAGGGGGTTTCAGCCCCAGCATTTT. Its translation is CASSDRGFQPQHF. The chain carries TRBV2 and TRBJ1-5; 7 bases map to TRBD1. Germline trimming cut 3 bases from V and 6 bases from J; bases unmatched to any gene: 2. This CDR3 comprises 13 residues. Germline V gene data show CDR1 as SNHLY and CDR2 as FYNNEI.

The CDR3 spells CASSRRVGYTF. Written as DNA, the CDR3 is TGTGCCAGCAGTCGGAGGGTCGGCTACACCTTC. V is TRBV28 and J is TRBJ1-2; D is ambiguous. The V gene lost 5 bases and the J gene lost 8 bases, with 9 bases spanning the gap. The CDR3 loop spans 11 amino acids. Germline values: CDR1 MDHEN, CDR2 SYDVKM.